The entry below gives a single T cell receptor (beta chain) sequence along with its context. The antigen is not known. These data belong to a study of T cells in localized non-small cell lung cancer. Study-wide findings and caveats: Multi-region tumor sequencing was not done, so intratumor heterogeneity could not be excluded. Elevated circulating T cell density in blood was associated with longer overall survival.

TCRdb keeps only in-frame clones here, not all; method: immunoSEQ multiplex PCR. The data hold roughly 35,000 clones, with 93% observed a single time. The TCR was taken from a female donor older than 55 with stage I lung adenocarcinoma. The source material was peripheral blood, sampled before any cancer treatment.

CDR3 bases: TGTGCCAGCAGCTTAGGGAGCGGGGGCTATGGCTACACCTTC. This gives the protein CASSLGSGGYGYTF. V usage is TRBV7-9 and J usage is TRBJ1-2, with D possibly TRBD1 on 5 matching bases. Germline CDR1 and CDR2: SEHNR and FQNEAQ (reference sequence). Trimming pared 1 base from V and 4 bases from J, leaving 10 bases between. The CDR3 runs to 14 residues.